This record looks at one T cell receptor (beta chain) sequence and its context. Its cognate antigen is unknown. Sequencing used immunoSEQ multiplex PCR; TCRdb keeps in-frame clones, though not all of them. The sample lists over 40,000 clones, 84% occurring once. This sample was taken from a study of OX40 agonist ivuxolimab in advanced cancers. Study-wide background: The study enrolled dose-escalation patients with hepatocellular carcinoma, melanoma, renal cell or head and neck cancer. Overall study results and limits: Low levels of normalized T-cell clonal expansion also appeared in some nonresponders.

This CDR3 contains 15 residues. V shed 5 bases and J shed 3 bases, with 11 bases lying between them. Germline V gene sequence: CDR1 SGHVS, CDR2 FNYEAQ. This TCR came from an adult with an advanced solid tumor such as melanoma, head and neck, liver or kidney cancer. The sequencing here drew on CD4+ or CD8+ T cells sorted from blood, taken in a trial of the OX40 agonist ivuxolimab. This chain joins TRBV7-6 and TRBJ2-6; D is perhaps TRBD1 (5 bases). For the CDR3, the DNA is TGTGCCAGCAGCCCCGACAGTGGTGGGGCCAACGTCCTGACTTTC. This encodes CASSPDSGGANVLTF.